This TCR beta chain was obtained from a study of blood T cell repertoires in COVID-19. About the research overall: COVID-19 samples, acute and convalescent, were from the United States, Italy and Spain.

As originally analysed: Reference gene primer amplification gave nucleated cell count estimates. Profiled with immunoSEQ multiplex PCR; TCRdb holds only in-frame clones, not every one. Clone size and V and J calls were adopted from that table, with D and trimming inferred from the DNA. Seen here are 200,000 to 300,000 clones, roughly four fifths observed once, and the top ten hold about 4.4%. V lost 0 bases and J lost 5, with 10 bases in between. Per the germline V gene, CDR1 is SGHRS and CDR2 is YFSETQ. CDR3 size: 14 residues. Input material: peripheral blood. This TCR was recovered from a woman between 70 and 85 years old with acute or convalescent COVID-19. The chain couples TRBV5-1 to TRBJ2-3; D may be TRBD1 (5 bases). The DNA of the CDR3 is TGCGCCAGCAGCTTGGACAGGCTGGGAGATACGCAGTATTTT. Translating it yields CASSLDRLGDTQYF. The full variable domain, its missing parts supplied by reference TRBV5-1 and TRBJ2-3, is KAGVTQTPRYLIKTRGQQVTLSCSPISGHRSVSWYQQTPGQGLQFLFEYFSETQRNKGNFPGRFSGRQFSNSRSEMNVSTLELGDSALYLCASSLDRLGDTQYFGPGTRLTVL.